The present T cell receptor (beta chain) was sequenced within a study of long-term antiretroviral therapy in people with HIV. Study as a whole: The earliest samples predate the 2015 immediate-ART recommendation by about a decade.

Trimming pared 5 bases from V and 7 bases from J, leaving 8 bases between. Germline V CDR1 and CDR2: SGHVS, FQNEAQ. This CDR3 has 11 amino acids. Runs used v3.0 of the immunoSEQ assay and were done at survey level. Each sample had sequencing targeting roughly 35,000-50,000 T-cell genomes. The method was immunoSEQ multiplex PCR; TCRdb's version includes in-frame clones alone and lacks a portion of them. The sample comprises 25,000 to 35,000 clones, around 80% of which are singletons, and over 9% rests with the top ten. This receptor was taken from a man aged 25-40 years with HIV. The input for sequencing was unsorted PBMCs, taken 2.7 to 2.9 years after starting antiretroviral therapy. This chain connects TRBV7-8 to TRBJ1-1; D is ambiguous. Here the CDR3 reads CASSARDEAFF. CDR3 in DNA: TGTGCCAGCAGCGCCCGGGATGAAGCTTTCTTT. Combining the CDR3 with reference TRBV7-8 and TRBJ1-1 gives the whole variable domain GAGVSQSPRYKVAKRGQDVALRCDPISGHVSLFWYQQALGQGPEFLTYFQNEAQLDKSGLPSDRFFAERPEGSVSTLKIQRTQQEDSAVYLCASSARDEAFFGQGTRLTVV.